The following is a T cell receptor beta chain sequence with its context. The source of the sample is a study of T cell responses to AZD1222 COVID-19 vaccine. For the study at large: Second doses were pooled across both intervals (about 4 or about 12 weeks).

The repertoire was sequenced with immunoSEQ multiplex PCR; TCRdb's copy has only in-frame clones and lacks some. The table lists approximately 150,000 clones, 75% to 90% of them singletons. The specimen comprised peripheral blood, sampled on day 0 of AZD1222 vaccination. This TCR came from an adult in good health.

The CDR3 DNA reads as TGTGCCAGCAGCCAGGGGACTAGCTTCTTCGAGCAGTACTTC. Its protein product is CASSQGTSFFEQYF. V gene TRBV3-1 (or the pseudogene TRBV3-2) combines with J gene TRBJ2-7, with 9 bases lining up with TRBD2. The trim removed 3 bases at V and 6 bases at J, leaving 6 bases unmatched. CDR1 and CDR2 (germline): LGHDT, YNNKEL (reference sequence). The length of the CDR3 is 14 residues.